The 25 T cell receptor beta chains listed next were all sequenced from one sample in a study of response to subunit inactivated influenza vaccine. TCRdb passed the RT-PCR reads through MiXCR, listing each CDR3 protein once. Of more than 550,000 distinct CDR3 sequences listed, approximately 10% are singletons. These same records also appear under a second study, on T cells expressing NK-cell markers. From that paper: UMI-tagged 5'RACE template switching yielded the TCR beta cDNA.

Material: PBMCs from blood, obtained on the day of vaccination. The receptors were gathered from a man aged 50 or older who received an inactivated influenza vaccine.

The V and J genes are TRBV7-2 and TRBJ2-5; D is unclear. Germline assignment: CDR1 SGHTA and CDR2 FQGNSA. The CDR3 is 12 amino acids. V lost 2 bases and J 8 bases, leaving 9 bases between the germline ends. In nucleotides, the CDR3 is TGTGCCAGCAGCTTACTGGGAAATACCCAGTACTTC. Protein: CASSLLGNTQYF.

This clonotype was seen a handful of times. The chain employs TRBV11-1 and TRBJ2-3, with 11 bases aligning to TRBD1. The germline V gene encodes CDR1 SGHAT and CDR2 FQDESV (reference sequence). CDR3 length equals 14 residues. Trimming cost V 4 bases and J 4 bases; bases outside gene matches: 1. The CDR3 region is CASSWDRGSDTQYF. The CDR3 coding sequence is TGTGCCAGCAGCTGGGACAGGGGGTCAGATACGCAGTATTTT.

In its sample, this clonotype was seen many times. This CDR3 is CASSLYDTQYF. The CDR3 DNA reads TGTGCCAGCAGCTTGTACGATACGCAGTATTTT. This chain uses TRBV5-6 with TRBJ2-3; D uncertain. The CDR3 is made up of 11 amino acids. From germline, CDR1 is SGHDT and CDR2 YYEEEE. V dropped 1 base and J dropped 6 bases, with 3 bases sitting between them.

The CDR3 protein is CASSQNPGPPGNSPLHF. The CDR3 coding sequence is TGTGCCAGCAGCCAGAACCCGGGACCCCCTGGCAATTCACCCCTCCACTTT. The chain combines TRBV3-1 with TRBJ1-6, with TRBD1 as a possible D gene (5 bases). V was pared by 3 bases and J by 7 bases, with 19 bases between. The CDR3 is 17 amino acids. Germline CDR1 is LGHDT and CDR2 is YNNKEL (reference sequence).

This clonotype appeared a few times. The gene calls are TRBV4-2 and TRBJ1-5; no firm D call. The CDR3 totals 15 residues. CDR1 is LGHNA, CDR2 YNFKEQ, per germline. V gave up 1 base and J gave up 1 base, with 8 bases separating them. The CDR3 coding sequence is TGTGCCAGCAGCCAAGTCTACGGCAGCAATCAGCCCCAGCATTTT. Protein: CASSQVYGSNQPQHF.

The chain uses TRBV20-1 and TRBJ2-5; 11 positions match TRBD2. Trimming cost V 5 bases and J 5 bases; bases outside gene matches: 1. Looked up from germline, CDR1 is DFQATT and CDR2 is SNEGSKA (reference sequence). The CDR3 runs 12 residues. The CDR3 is CSAWTSGETQYF. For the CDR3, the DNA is TGCAGTGCTTGGACTAGCGGGGAGACCCAGTACTTC.

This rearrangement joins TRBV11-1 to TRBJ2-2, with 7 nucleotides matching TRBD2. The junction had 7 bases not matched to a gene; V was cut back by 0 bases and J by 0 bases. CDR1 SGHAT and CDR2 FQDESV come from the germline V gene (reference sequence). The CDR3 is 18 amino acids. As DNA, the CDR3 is TGTGCCAGCAGCTTAGCGGGAGGGACTGCCGCGAACACCGGGGAGCTGTTTTTT. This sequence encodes CASSLAGGTAANTGELFF. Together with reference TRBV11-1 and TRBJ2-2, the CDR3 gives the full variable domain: EAEVAQSPRYKITEKSQAVAFWCDPISGHATLYWYRQILGQGPELLVQFQDESVVDDSQLPKDRFSAERLKGVDSTLKIQPAELGDSAMYLCASSLAGGTAANTGELFFGEGSRLTVL.

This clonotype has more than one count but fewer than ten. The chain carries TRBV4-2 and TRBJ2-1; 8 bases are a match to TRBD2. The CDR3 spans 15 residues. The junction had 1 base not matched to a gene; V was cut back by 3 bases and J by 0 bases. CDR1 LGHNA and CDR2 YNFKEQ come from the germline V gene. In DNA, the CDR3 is TGTGCCAGCAGCCATAGCGGGGCCTCCTACAATGAGCAGTTCTTC. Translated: CASSHSGASYNEQFF.

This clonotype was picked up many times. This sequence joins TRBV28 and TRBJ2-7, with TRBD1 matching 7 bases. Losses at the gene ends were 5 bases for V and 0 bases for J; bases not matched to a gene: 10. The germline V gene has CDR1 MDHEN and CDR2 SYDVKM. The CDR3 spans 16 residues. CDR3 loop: CASSPNRGPSSYEQYF. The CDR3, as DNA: TGTGCCAGCAGTCCCAACAGGGGACCCAGCTCCTACGAGCAGTACTTC.

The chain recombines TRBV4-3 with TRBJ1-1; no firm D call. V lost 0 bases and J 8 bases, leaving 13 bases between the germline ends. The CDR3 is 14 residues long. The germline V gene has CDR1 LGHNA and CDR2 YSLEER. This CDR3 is CASSQDGGREEAFF. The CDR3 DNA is TGCGCCAGCAGCCAAGATGGAGGTAGGGAGGAAGCTTTCTTT.

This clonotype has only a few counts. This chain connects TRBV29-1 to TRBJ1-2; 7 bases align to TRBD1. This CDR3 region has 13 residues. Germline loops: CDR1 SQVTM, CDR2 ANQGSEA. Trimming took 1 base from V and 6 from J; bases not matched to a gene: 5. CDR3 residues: CSVEVAGGNGYTF. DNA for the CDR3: TGCAGCGTTGAAGTCGCAGGGGGTAATGGCTACACCTTC.

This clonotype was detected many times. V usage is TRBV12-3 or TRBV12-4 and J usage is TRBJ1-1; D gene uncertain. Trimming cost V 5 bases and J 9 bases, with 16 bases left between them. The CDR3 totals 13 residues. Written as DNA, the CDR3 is TGTGCCAGCAGTGCGGACTGGGCTAGTCAAGCTTTCTTT. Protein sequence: CASSADWASQAFF.

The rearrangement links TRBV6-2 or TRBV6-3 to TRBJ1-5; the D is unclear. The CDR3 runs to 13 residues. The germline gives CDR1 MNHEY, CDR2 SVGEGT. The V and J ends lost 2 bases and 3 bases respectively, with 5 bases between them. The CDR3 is CASSYPDNQPQHF. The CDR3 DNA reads TGTGCCAGCAGTTACCCCGACAATCAGCCCCAGCATTTT.

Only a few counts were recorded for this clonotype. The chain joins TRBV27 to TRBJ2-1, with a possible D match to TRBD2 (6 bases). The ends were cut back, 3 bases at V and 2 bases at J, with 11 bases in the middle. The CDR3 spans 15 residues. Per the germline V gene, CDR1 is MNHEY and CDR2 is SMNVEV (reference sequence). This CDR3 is CASSFQRAAYNEQFF. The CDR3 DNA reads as TGTGCCAGCAGTTTCCAGCGGGCTGCCTACAATGAGCAGTTCTTC.

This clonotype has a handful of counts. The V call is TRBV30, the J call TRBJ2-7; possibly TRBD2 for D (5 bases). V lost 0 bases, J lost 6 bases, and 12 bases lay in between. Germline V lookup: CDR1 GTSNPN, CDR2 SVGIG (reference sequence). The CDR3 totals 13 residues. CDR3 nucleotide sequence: TGTGCCTGGAGTGTAGGGTCTAGCAGCGAGCAGTACTTC. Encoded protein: CAWSVGSSSEQYF.

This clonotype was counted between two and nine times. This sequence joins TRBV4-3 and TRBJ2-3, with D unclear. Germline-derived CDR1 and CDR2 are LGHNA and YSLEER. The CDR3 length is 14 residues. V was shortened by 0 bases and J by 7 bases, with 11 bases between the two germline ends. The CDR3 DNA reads TGCGCCAGCAGCCAAGACATCGGTAGCTATACGCAGTATTTT. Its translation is CASSQDIGSYTQYF.

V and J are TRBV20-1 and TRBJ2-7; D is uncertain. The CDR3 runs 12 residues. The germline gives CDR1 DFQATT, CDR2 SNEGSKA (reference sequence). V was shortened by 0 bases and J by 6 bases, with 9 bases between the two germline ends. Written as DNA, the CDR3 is TGCAGTGCTAGAGATTCCCATTCCGAGCAGTACTTC. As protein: CSARDSHSEQYF.

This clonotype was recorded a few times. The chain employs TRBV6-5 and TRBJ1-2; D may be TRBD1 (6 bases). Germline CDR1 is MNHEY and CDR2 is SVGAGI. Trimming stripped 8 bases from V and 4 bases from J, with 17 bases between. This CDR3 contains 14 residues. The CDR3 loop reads CASGRQGLSYGYTF. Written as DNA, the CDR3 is TGTGCCAGCGGACGCCAGGGGCTCTCCTATGGCTACACCTTC.

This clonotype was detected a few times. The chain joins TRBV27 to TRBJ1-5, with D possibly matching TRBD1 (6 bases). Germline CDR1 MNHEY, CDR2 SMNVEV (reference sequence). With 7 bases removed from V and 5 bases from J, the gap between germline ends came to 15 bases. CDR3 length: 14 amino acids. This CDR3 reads CASTTARGHQPQHF. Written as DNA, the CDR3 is TGTGCCAGCACCACCGCCCGGGGGCATCAGCCCCAGCATTTT.

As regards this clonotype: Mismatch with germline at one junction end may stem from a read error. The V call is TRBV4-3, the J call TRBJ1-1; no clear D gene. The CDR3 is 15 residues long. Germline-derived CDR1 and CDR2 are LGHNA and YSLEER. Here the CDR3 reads CASSQADGMKTEAFF. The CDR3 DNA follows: TGCGCCAGCAGCCAAGCTGACGGTATGAAGACTGAAGCTTTCTTT.

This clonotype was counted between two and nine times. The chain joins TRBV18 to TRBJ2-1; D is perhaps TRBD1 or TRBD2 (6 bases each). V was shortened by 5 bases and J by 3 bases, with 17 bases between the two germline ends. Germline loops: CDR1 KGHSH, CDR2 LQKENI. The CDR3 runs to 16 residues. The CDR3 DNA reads TGTGCCAGCTCAGGGGGGCAGGGGAGCTACTACAATGAGCAGTTCTTC. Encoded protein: CASSGGQGSYYNEQFF.

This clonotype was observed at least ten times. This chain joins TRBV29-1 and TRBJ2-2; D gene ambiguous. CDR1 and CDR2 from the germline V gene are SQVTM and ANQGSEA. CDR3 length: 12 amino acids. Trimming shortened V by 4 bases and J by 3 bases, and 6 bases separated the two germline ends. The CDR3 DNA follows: TGCAGCGTTGGCCTGCACACCGGGGAGCTGTTTTTT. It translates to CSVGLHTGELFF.

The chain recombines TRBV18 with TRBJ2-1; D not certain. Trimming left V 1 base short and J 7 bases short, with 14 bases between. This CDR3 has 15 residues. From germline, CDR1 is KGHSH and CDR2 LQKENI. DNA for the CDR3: TGTGCCAGCTCACCACGGGCTGGGATAGCAAATGAGCAGTTCTTC. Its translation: CASSPRAGIANEQFF.

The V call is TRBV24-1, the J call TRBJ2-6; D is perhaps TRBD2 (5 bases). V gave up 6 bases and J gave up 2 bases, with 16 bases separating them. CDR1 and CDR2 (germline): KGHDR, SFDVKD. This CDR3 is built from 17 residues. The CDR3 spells CATSLSPGRAGANVLTF. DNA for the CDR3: TGTGCCACCAGTCTCTCCCCGGGAAGGGCTGGGGCCAACGTCCTGACTTTC.

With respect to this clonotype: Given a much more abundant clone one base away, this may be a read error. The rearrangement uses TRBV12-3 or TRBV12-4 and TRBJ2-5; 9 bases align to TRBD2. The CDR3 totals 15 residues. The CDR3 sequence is CTSSLGLAGKETQYF. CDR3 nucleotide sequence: TGTACCAGCAGTTTAGGGCTAGCGGGAAAAGAGACCCAGTACTTC.